Detailed here is one T cell receptor beta chain. Its antigen is undetermined. Paired alpha-beta TCRs of CD8+ T cells were analyzed by expanded emulsion RT-PCR. This record belongs to a study of T cell repertoires in breast cancer. Overall study context: Tumors, lymph nodes and blood came from breast cancer patients, plus healthy blood. About 9.7 reads per input cell, around 530,000 sequences per sample, on average. Broader study findings: TRBV7 predominance in shared TCRs may reflect tumor recognition or mispriming. Tumor-involved sentinel lymph nodes shared about fourfold more TCRs with matched tumors than tumor-free nodes (roughly 8% versus 2%).

CDR3 size: 15 residues. Germline CDR1 and CDR2: LGHDT and YNNKEL (reference sequence). The V and J ends lost 5 bases and 8 bases respectively, with 19 bases between them. A second nested PCR with blocking oligonucleotides suppressed unpaired genes. TCRdb used MiXCR to reprocess the emulsion pairing reads, holding one entry per CDR3 protein. The sample lists about 40,000 distinct CDR3 sequences; 35% to 50% were seen once. The source material was CD8+ T cells. The clonotype originates from a pool of human donors with breast cancer or a healthy control (not recorded which). The genes are TRBV3-1 and TRBJ2-1; D may be TRBD1 (5 bases). In DNA form, the CDR3 reads TGTGCCAGCAGCGTCCGACAGCAACGATGGGATGAGCAGTTCTTC. Residues: CASSVRQQRWDEQFF.